This entry lists 18 T cell receptor beta chains sequenced from one sample in a study of T cell repertoires in cytomegalovirus infection (dated by TCRdb to between 2018 and 2021). The data were produced on an Illumina HiSeq 1500. TCRdb took the public reads, trimmed them with fastp at Q25, ran MiXCR for clone calling and kept in-frame beta chains. Rows with one shared CDR3 protein collapse into an entry with the most common genes and DNA. This sample lists approximately 590,000 distinct CDR3 sequences; just under 40% were detected once. In total, the top ten clones hold 48% of the sample. The intended sense of this specimen's treatment or condition label: in vitro stimulation with specific CMV peptide epitopes to enrich CMV-specific T cells. Antigens for these TCRs are unknown. This sample comprised cultured PBMCs, obtained from culture after CMV antigen stimulation. The receptors stem from a human donor in good health (CMV status not recorded). Some clones in this sample may be carry-over from other donors' samples.

The chain is built from TRBV2 and TRBJ2-7, with D possibly being TRBD1 or TRBD2 (5 bases each). Germline assignment: CDR1 SNHLY and CDR2 FYNNEI. The CDR3 spans 14 residues. V shed 4 bases and J shed 3 bases, with 13 bases lying between them. The CDR3 loop is CASSGNRDDYEQYF. The CDR3 DNA follows: TGTGCCAGCAGTGGCAATCGGGACGACTACGAGCAGTACTTC.

The chain recombines TRBV20-1 with TRBJ1-1; 7 positions match TRBD1. Germline V gives CDR1 DFQATT, CDR2 SNEGSKA (reference sequence). The CDR3 consists of 15 residues. V gave up 2 bases and J gave up 4 bases; unmatched junction bases: 10. The CDR3 sequence: CSARSPRQGGTEAFF. The CDR3 DNA reads as TGCAGTGCTAGAAGCCCGAGACAGGGTGGCACTGAAGCTTTCTTT.

The chain uses TRBV18 and TRBJ2-1; maybe TRBD2 (6 bases). From germline, CDR1 is KGHSH and CDR2 LQKENI. This CDR3 has 12 residues. Trimming took 4 bases from V and 7 from J, leaving 8 bases between them. In DNA, the CDR3 is TGTGCCAGCTCACGACGGGAGAATGAGCAGTTCTTC. Amino acids: CASSRRENEQFF.

The chain is built from TRBV7-2 and TRBJ2-3, with D unclear. The CDR3 spans 15 residues. The V end was cut by 9 bases, the J end by 3 bases, with 19 bases between. Germline V lookup: CDR1 SGHTA, CDR2 FQGNSA. CDR3 bases: TGTGCCAGTGGGATCAGGTCGATAGGAACAGATACGCAGTATTTT. Its protein product is CASGIRSIGTDTQYF.

The chain employs TRBV11-2 and TRBJ1-2, with unresolved D. From germline, CDR1 is SGHAT and CDR2 FQNNGV. Trimming took off 4 bases at V and 6 bases at J, with 12 bases between the two ends. This CDR3 is 13 amino acids long. The CDR3 nucleotides read TGTGCCAGCAGCTCAGTGGGGAGGGATGGCTACACCTTC. It is translated as CASSSVGRDGYTF.

This clonotype was counted many times. The CDR3 nucleotides read TGTGCCAGCAGACAGGGTGCTGGAAACACCATATATTTT. Protein: CASRQGAGNTIYF. The V gene is TRBV7-2, the J gene TRBJ1-3; possible D gene TRBD1, 6 bases. The length of the CDR3 is 13 residues. CDR1 is SGHTA, CDR2 FQGNSA, per germline. Trimming cost V 6 bases and J 2 bases, with 8 bases left between them. Combining the CDR3 with reference TRBV7-2 and TRBJ1-3 gives the whole variable domain GAGVSQSPSNKVTEKGKDVELRCDPISGHTALYWYRQSLGQGLEFLIYFQGNSAPDKSGLPSDRFSAERTGGSVSTLTIQRTQQEDSAVYLCASRQGAGNTIYFGEGSWLTVV.

The chain carries TRBV12-3 or TRBV12-4 and TRBJ2-5, with D unclear. The CDR3 totals 13 residues. Trimming left V 3 bases short and J 4 bases short, with 9 bases between. This chain's CDR3 is CASSFLIRETQYF. DNA for the CDR3: TGTGCCAGCAGTTTTCTAATACGAGAGACCCAGTACTTC.

This clonotype was seen ten or more times. The chain is built from TRBV7-2 and TRBJ1-1; D not certain. The V end was cut by 2 bases, the J end by 7 bases, with 11 bases between. The CDR3 has 13 residues. Germline loops: CDR1 SGHTA, CDR2 FQGNSA. For the CDR3, the DNA is TGTGCCAGCAGCTTAAGGGCCTCAAGTGAAGCTTTCTTT. Translated, it gives CASSLRASSEAFF.

V usage is TRBV28 and J usage is TRBJ2-7; D is uncertain. The length of the CDR3 is 15 residues. Trimming removed 2 bases from V and 0 bases from J, with 11 bases in between. The germline V gene encodes CDR1 MDHEN and CDR2 SYDVKM. The CDR3 DNA sequence: TGTGCCAGCAGTTTAAGCCAACGGTTCTCCTACGAGCAGTACTTC. It is translated as CASSLSQRFSYEQYF.

This clonotype occurred a few times. The chain is built from TRBV7-9 and TRBJ2-7; D not resolved. Trimming left V 3 bases short and J 9 bases short, with 12 bases between. Germline assignment: CDR1 SEHNR and CDR2 FQNEAQ (reference sequence). There are 12 residues in the CDR3. This CDR3 is CASSFLSSGQYF. The CDR3 coding sequence is TGTGCCAGCAGCTTTCTCTCGAGTGGGCAGTACTTC.

The chain uses TRBV11-2 and TRBJ2-5; D unresolved. Germline CDR1 is SGHAT and CDR2 is FQNNGV. The CDR3 totals 14 residues. Trimming removed 0 bases at V and 5 bases at J, with 10 bases between. This CDR3 is CASSLDRALETQYF. The CDR3 DNA sequence: TGTGCCAGCAGCTTAGACCGGGCCCTCGAGACCCAGTACTTC.

This clonotype was counted at least ten times. The rearrangement links TRBV7-2 to TRBJ1-3; possible D gene TRBD1, 5 bases. CDR1 and CDR2 from the germline V gene are SGHTA and FQGNSA. CDR3 size: 15 residues. Trimming left V 1 base short and J 4 bases short, with 11 bases between. CDR3 sequence (DNA): TGTGCCAGCAGCTTAGTCGGGGGATTAGGAAACACCATATATTTT. Protein: CASSLVGGLGNTIYF.

This chain joins TRBV20-1 and TRBJ2-1; TRBD2 matches 8 bases. Trimming removed 6 bases from V and 8 bases from J; junction bases left unmatched: 6. Germline-derived CDR1 and CDR2 are DFQATT and SNEGSKA (reference sequence). CDR3 length equals 12 residues. The CDR3, as DNA: TGCAGTGCCGGCGGGGGGCGGGATGAGCAGTTCTTC. Translation: CSAGGGRDEQFF.

The V and J genes are TRBV4-1 and TRBJ1-2; possible D gene TRBD1, 6 bases. CDR1 is MGHRA and CDR2 is YSYEKL in the germline V gene. This CDR3 has 16 residues. The V gene lost 1 base and the J gene lost 8 bases, with 20 bases spanning the gap. CDR3 DNA sequence: TGCGCCAGCAGCCAAGCATACTGGGGGGGCCGTGGAGGCTACACCTTC. Its protein is CASSQAYWGGRGGYTF.

This clonotype was detected a few times. The chain joins TRBV6-5 to TRBJ2-7; the D is unclear. The CDR3 covers 14 residues. From germline, CDR1 is MNHEY and CDR2 SVGAGI. V was trimmed by 10 bases and J by 6 bases, leaving 22 bases between them. CDR3 protein: CATHITGPGVEQYF. CDR3 bases: TGTGCCACCCATATCACGGGCCCGGGCGTCGAGCAGTACTTC.

The chain links TRBV6-5 to TRBJ1-3, with D unresolved. CDR1 is MNHEY and CDR2 is SVGAGI in the germline V gene. The V end lost 7 bases, the J end lost 0 bases, and 10 bases lay between the germline ends. This CDR3 contains 14 residues. DNA for the CDR3: TGTGCCAGCACGCGGGGAGTCTCTGGAAACACCATATATTTT. Its translation: CASTRGVSGNTIYF.

The rearrangement links TRBV7-2 to TRBJ2-1, with a tentative D call TRBD1 (6 bases). The CDR3 consists of 13 residues. The V gene lost 5 bases and the J gene lost 10 bases, with 15 bases spanning the gap. Germline CDR1 and CDR2: SGHTA and FQGNSA. In DNA form, the CDR3 reads TGTGCCAGCAGCACGCCAGTGACAGGAGAGCAGTTCTTC. Its translation: CASSTPVTGEQFF.

V gene TRBV11-2 combines with J gene TRBJ2-3; D remains ambiguous. In germline, CDR1 is SGHAT, CDR2 FQNNGV. Trimming took off 5 bases at V and 3 bases at J, with 15 bases between the two ends. The CDR3 contains 15 residues. The CDR3 reads CASSPNTETTDTQYF. The CDR3 nucleotides read TGTGCCAGCAGCCCTAATACCGAGACAACAGATACGCAGTATTTT.